Listed here are 32 T cell receptor beta chains from one sample, sequenced in a study of blood T cell repertoires in COVID-19. Sequencing used immunoSEQ multiplex PCR; TCRdb keeps in-frame clones, though not all of them. The sample carries 40,000 to 50,000 clones, 75% to 90% recorded once. Sequenced sample: peripheral blood. These receptors were taken from a man aged 45-60 years with active COVID-19.

The J gene is TRBJ1-1, the V gene TRBV13, with a possible D match to TRBD1 (6 bases). The CDR3 covers 14 residues. Germline V gene sequence: CDR1 PRHDT, CDR2 FYEKMQ (reference sequence). The V gene lost 6 bases and the J gene lost 7 bases, with 18 bases spanning the gap. The CDR3 nucleotides read TGTGCCAGCAGACCCGGACAGAATGTGTTTGAAGCTTTCTTT. The encoded protein is CASRPGQNVFEAFF.

The V call is TRBV28, the J call TRBJ2-5; tentative D call: TRBD1 (6 bases). Trimming took off 6 bases at V and 5 bases at J, with 19 bases between the two ends. Germline lookup yields CDR1 MDHEN and CDR2 SYDVKM. The CDR3 spans 15 residues. CDR3 sequence (DNA): TGTGCCAGCAGCCTTCAGGGGTCTACATGGGAGACCCAGTACTTC. It specifies CASSLQGSTWETQYF.

V usage is TRBV18 and J usage is TRBJ1-4; D is ambiguous. The germline V and J ends were trimmed by 3 bases and 3 bases, with 11 bases remaining between them. Germline CDR1 reads KGHSH; CDR2 reads LQKENI. The CDR3 is 15 amino acids. CDR3 sequence reads: CASSPLEGPNEKLFF. The CDR3, as DNA: TGTGCCAGCTCACCCTTGGAGGGCCCTAATGAAAAACTGTTTTTT.

The V gene is TRBV18, the J gene TRBJ2-5; no definite D call. V was shortened by 2 bases and J by 2 bases, with 12 bases between the two germline ends. This CDR3 has 15 residues. The germline V gene has CDR1 KGHSH and CDR2 LQKENI. The CDR3 sequence: CASSPLRGGQETQYF. Written as DNA, the CDR3 is TGTGCCAGCTCACCATTACGTGGCGGTCAAGAGACCCAGTACTTC. The entire variable domain, with the rest obtained from reference TRBV18 and TRBJ2-5, is as follows: NAGVMQNPRHLVRRRGQEARLRCSPMKGHSHVYWYRQLPEEGLKFMVYLQKENIIDESGMPKERFSAEFPKEGPSILRIQQVVRGDSAAYFCASSPLRGGQETQYFGPGTRLLVL.

J is TRBJ2-2 and V is TRBV12-3 or TRBV12-4; D gene ambiguous. V was trimmed by 3 bases and J by 4 bases, leaving 6 bases between them. The CDR3 covers 13 residues. CDR3: CASSLPSTGELFF. CDR3 DNA: TGTGCCAGCAGTTTGCCTAGCACCGGGGAGCTGTTTTTT.

This clone has just one count. This chain links TRBV27 with TRBJ2-3; 9 nucleotides agree with TRBD1. The CDR3 length is 16 residues. J lost 0 bases, V lost 6 bases, and 7 bases had no gene match. Germline V gene sequence: CDR1 MNHEY, CDR2 SMNVEV (reference sequence). The DNA of the CDR3 is TGTGCCAGCAGCGACAGGGGGAGCACTAGCACAGATACGCAGTATTTT. Translation gives CASSDRGSTSTDTQYF.

The rearrangement links TRBV7-6 to TRBJ2-3; maybe TRBD2 (6 bases). Trimming removed 5 bases from V and 2 bases from J, with 11 bases in between. The germline gives CDR1 SGHVS, CDR2 FNYEAQ. The CDR3 is 14 amino acids. In DNA form, the CDR3 reads TGTGCCAGCAGCCGCGGACTAAACACAGATACGCAGTATTTT. Its translation is CASSRGLNTDTQYF.

V and J are TRBV5-1 and TRBJ1-1; no clear D. The germline V gene has CDR1 SGHRS and CDR2 YFSETQ. The CDR3 spans 16 residues. V was cut by 6 bases and J by 1 base, with 19 bases left in between. The CDR3 sequence is CASTPGHTEGNTEAFF. In nucleotides, the CDR3 is TGCGCCAGCACTCCCGGCCATACAGAGGGGAACACTGAAGCTTTCTTT.

The rearrangement links TRBV14 to TRBJ1-3; tentatively, D is TRBD1 (5 bases). This CDR3 contains 16 residues. Trimming took off 0 bases at V and 3 bases at J, with 12 bases between the two ends. Germline lookup yields CDR1 SGHDN and CDR2 FVKESK. This chain's CDR3 is CASSQEIEGVGNTIYF. The CDR3 coding sequence is TGTGCCAGCAGCCAAGAAATTGAAGGGGTTGGAAACACCATATATTTT.

The chain links TRBV20-1 to TRBJ2-5, with unresolved D. Germline CDR1 DFQATT, CDR2 SNEGSKA (reference sequence). V shed 1 base and J shed 7 bases, with 7 bases lying between them. The length of the CDR3 is 11 residues. The CDR3 DNA is TGCAGTGCTAGAGGTAGAGGGACCCAGTACTTC. Its protein product is CSARGRGTQYF.

The rearrangement uses TRBV29-1 and TRBJ2-7; perhaps TRBD2 as D (6 bases). Germline V gene lookup returns CDR1 SQVTM and CDR2 ANQGSEA. The CDR3 runs to 12 residues. The V and J ends lost 2 bases and 3 bases respectively, with 8 bases between them. CDR3 in amino acids: CSVEWEDYEQYF. The CDR3 DNA follows: TGCAGCGTTGAATGGGAGGACTACGAGCAGTACTTC.

The genes are TRBV9 and TRBJ2-3; TRBD1 matches 9 bases. There are 15 residues in the CDR3. CDR1 and CDR2 from the germline V gene are SGDLS and YYNGEE. V was clipped by 3 bases and J by 6 bases; unmatched bases: 8. The CDR3 DNA reads as TGTGCCAGCAGCGCCTCCGGGACAGGGAGCGATACGCAGTATTTT. It specifies CASSASGTGSDTQYF.

A note on this clone: The missing conserved phenylalanine or tryptophan at the end of this CDR3 makes a read error likely. The DNA is omitted, as the CDR3 cannot be located on it reliably, and the CDR3 follows TCRdb's listing. The gene calls are TRBV12-3 or TRBV12-4 and TRBJ1-3; TRBD1, as called in the table, went unchecked against the DNA. Both ends counted, the CDR3 spans 11 residues. The CDR3 here is CASSQKTGTQY.

This chain joins TRBV5-1 and TRBJ2-7; TRBD2 matches 9 bases. Germline-derived CDR1 and CDR2 are SGHRS and YFSETQ. With V trimmed by 0 bases and J by 0 bases, 10 bases remained unmatched. The CDR3 extends over 18 amino acids. The CDR3 protein is CASSLGLAGKDNSYEQYF. CDR3 DNA: TGCGCCAGCAGCTTGGGGCTAGCGGGAAAGGATAACTCCTACGAGCAGTACTTC.

The rearrangement joins TRBV10-3 to TRBJ2-1, with TRBD1 identical over 9 bases. Germline CDR1 ENHRY, CDR2 SYGVKD. V gave up 4 bases and J gave up 10 bases; unmatched junction bases: 11. The CDR3 extends over 15 amino acids. CDR3 sequence: CAISVSAGQGMEQFF. CDR3 in DNA: TGTGCCATCAGTGTTTCCGCGGGACAGGGTATGGAGCAGTTCTTC.

The chain combines TRBV27 with TRBJ1-6; the match to TRBD1 covers 7 bases. CDR3 length: 19 amino acids. Germline-derived CDR1 and CDR2 are MNHEY and SMNVEV (reference sequence). The V segment lost 5 bases and the J segment 3 bases; nucleotides outside the gene matches: 16. The CDR3 is CASSKRFPGQPSYNSPLHF. CDR3 bases: TGTGCCAGCAGTAAACGATTTCCGGGACAGCCAAGCTATAATTCACCCCTCCACTTT.

The chain is built from TRBV13 and TRBJ2-5; D possibly corresponds to TRBD2 (5 bases). The germline V gene has CDR1 PRHDT and CDR2 FYEKMQ (reference sequence). The CDR3 has 15 amino acids. With 0 bases removed from V and 2 bases from J, the gap between germline ends came to 10 bases. CDR3 amino acids: CASSLGEGRQETQYF. The CDR3 DNA reads TGTGCCAGCAGCTTAGGTGAGGGCCGACAAGAGACCCAGTACTTC.

As for this clone: The sample holds other DNA sequences that translate to the same CDR3. V usage is TRBV28 and J usage is TRBJ2-7; no clear D. The CDR3 is made up of 12 amino acids. Germline CDR1 MDHEN, CDR2 SYDVKM. Trimming removed 3 bases at V and 1 base at J, with 4 bases between. CDR3 nucleotides: TGTGCCAGCAGTTTTAGTTCCTACGAGCAGTACTTC. It specifies CASSFSSYEQYF.

The J gene is TRBJ2-5, the V gene TRBV7-8; 8 bases are shared with TRBD1. J gave up 5 bases and V 1 base, and 6 bases lay outside the gene matches. CDR1 and CDR2 (germline): SGHVS, FQNEAQ. The CDR3 extends over 15 amino acids. The CDR3 DNA follows: TGTGCCAGCAGCTTAGGAGGCAGGGGGCGGGAGACCCAGTACTTC. Residues: CASSLGGRGRETQYF. Filled out from reference TRBV7-8 and TRBJ2-5, the complete variable domain reads GAGVSQSPRYKVAKRGQDVALRCDPISGHVSLFWYQQALGQGPEFLTYFQNEAQLDKSGLPSDRFFAERPEGSVSTLKIQRTQQEDSAVYLCASSLGGRGRETQYFGPGTRLLVL.

The chain carries TRBV6-4 and TRBJ2-7; 8 positions agree with TRBD2. This CDR3 is 15 amino acids long. V shed 0 bases and J 5 bases; nucleotides not matched to a gene: 6. Germline V gives CDR1 MRHNA, CDR2 SNTAGT. The CDR3 loop reads CASSDSPAGEDEQYF. CDR3 DNA sequence: TGTGCCAGCAGTGACTCCCCAGCGGGAGAGGACGAGCAGTACTTC.

In its sample, this clone was seen once. The chain has TRBV9 and TRBJ2-5; tentatively, D is TRBD1 (6 bases). The V and J ends lost 4 bases and 3 bases respectively, with 16 bases between them. Germline V lookup: CDR1 SGDLS, CDR2 YYNGEE. The length of the CDR3 is 15 residues. CDR3 DNA: TGTGCCAGCAGCCCCCCGGGTGCAGGGGAAGAGACCCAGTACTTC. This gives the protein CASSPPGAGEETQYF.

This chain joins TRBV3-1 (or the pseudogene TRBV3-2) and TRBJ2-5; 8 nucleotides agree with TRBD1. CDR3 length: 14 residues. V gave up 4 bases and J gave up 2 bases; unmatched junction bases: 3. Germline-derived CDR1 and CDR2 are LGHDT and YNNKEL (reference sequence). The CDR3 protein is CASSLRQGQETQYF. CDR3 in DNA: TGTGCCAGCAGCCTAAGACAGGGGCAAGAGACCCAGTACTTC.

The rearrangement joins TRBV10-2 to TRBJ2-7; D is ambiguous. V was shortened by 5 bases and J by 6 bases, with 17 bases between the two germline ends. Germline loops: CDR1 WSHSY, CDR2 SAAADI. The CDR3 covers 14 residues. The CDR3 here is CASSLGVLSGEQYF. The DNA for the CDR3 is TGCGCCAGCAGTTTAGGAGTTTTATCTGGCGAGCAGTACTTC.

This chain links TRBV5-6 with TRBJ1-2; a possible D gene is TRBD1 (6 bases). Looked up from germline, CDR1 is SGHDT and CDR2 is YYEEEE. This CDR3 has 17 amino acids. Trimming pared 0 bases from V and 3 bases from J, leaving 18 bases between. The CDR3 loop is CASSLESDRTLYYGYTF. The CDR3 region has the DNA TGTGCCAGCAGCTTGGAATCCGACAGGACCCTTTACTATGGCTACACCTTC.

This clone appeared once. This chain joins TRBV4-2 and TRBJ2-7; D might be TRBD1 (5 bases). Deletions cut 2 bases from V and 5 bases from J, with 7 bases between. Germline V gene lookup returns CDR1 LGHNA and CDR2 YNFKEQ. The CDR3 length is 12 residues. In DNA, the CDR3 is TGTGCCAGCAGCCAAAGGGGCGACGAGCAGTACTTC. Its protein product is CASSQRGDEQYF.

This rearrangement joins TRBV7-9 to TRBJ2-5; a weak D match, TRBD2 (7 bases). The CDR3 has 17 residues. Trimming cost V 2 bases and J 3 bases, with 19 bases left between them. The V gene's germline CDR1 is SEHNR and CDR2 FQNEAQ (reference sequence). The CDR3 spells CASSLTGGGYMKETQYF. The CDR3 region has the DNA TGTGCCAGCAGCTTAACGGGGGGCGGTTATATGAAAGAGACCCAGTACTTC.

CDR3 coding DNA: TGTGCCAGCAGCTTAGGGGTAAAAGGGACTGTTAACTATGGCTACACCTTC. This gives the protein CASSLGVKGTVNYGYTF. V and J are TRBV7-6 and TRBJ1-2, with a tentative D call TRBD1 (5 bases). V lost 1 base to trimming and J lost 1 base, with 16 bases between them. Per germline, CDR1 SGHVS and CDR2 FNYEAQ. This CDR3 has 17 residues.

The rearrangement uses TRBV18 and TRBJ2-3; 8 nucleotides align to TRBD1. Looked up from germline, CDR1 is KGHSH and CDR2 is LQKENI. Trimming took 5 bases from V and 3 from J; bases not matched to a gene: 4. The length of the CDR3 is 14 residues. CDR3 nucleotide sequence: TGTGCCAGCTCAATCCAGGGGGCTACAGATACGCAGTATTTT. Protein sequence: CASSIQGATDTQYF.

The CDR3 bases are TGTGCCAGCAGCCCCGGGACTAGCGGGAGAGCGGGCTACGAGCAGTACTTC. This translates into CASSPGTSGRAGYEQYF. The V call is TRBV13, the J call TRBJ2-7; TRBD2 matches at 14 bases. The CDR3 contains 17 residues. In germline, CDR1 is PRHDT, CDR2 FYEKMQ (reference sequence). V lost 5 bases and J lost 3; bases outside the gene matches: 9. Supplemented by reference TRBV13 and TRBJ2-7, the full variable domain reads AAGVIQSPRHLIKEKRETATLKCYPIPRHDTVYWYQQGPGQDPQFLISFYEKMQSDKGSIPDRFSAQQFSDYHSELNMSSLELGDSALYFCASSPGTSGRAGYEQYFGPGTRLTVT.

The chain recombines TRBV2 with TRBJ2-5, with TRBD1 identical over 7 bases. The CDR3 totals 15 residues. Germline V gene data show CDR1 as SNHLY and CDR2 as FYNNEI. The V and J ends lost 8 bases and 5 bases, in that order; junction bases with no gene match: 14. For the CDR3, the DNA is TGTGCCAGCTCTCTCTCACAGGGGAACGGGGAGACCCAGTACTTC. Its protein is CASSLSQGNGETQYF. Combining the CDR3 with reference TRBV2 and TRBJ2-5 gives the whole variable domain EPEVTQTPSHQVTQMGQEVILRCVPISNHLYFYWYRQILGQKVEFLVSFYNNEISEKSEIFDDQFSVERPDGSNFTLKIRSTKLEDSAMYFCASSLSQGNGETQYFGPGTRLLVL.

The CDR3 nucleotides are TGTGCCAGCAAAGATCCGGGGACCTACGAGCAGTACTTC. Translated, it gives CASKDPGTYEQYF. This chain uses TRBV6-6 with TRBJ2-7, with D possibly matching TRBD2 (5 bases). This CDR3 has 13 amino acids. Looked up from germline, CDR1 is MNHNY and CDR2 is SVGAGI (reference sequence). The V gene lost 7 bases and the J gene lost 2 bases, with 12 bases spanning the gap.

The rearrangement links TRBV20-1 to TRBJ1-1, with D unresolved. Trimming removed 5 bases from V and 3 bases from J, with 4 bases in between. Germline V gene sequence: CDR1 DFQATT, CDR2 SNEGSKA (reference sequence). The CDR3 extends over 10 amino acids. The CDR3 DNA reads as TGCAGTGCTCCAGACACTGAAGCTTTCTTT. It encodes CSAPDTEAFF.